Below are 11 T cell receptor beta chains sequenced from a single sample in a study of T cell repertoires in cytomegalovirus infection. Each CDR3 protein is one row after TCRdb ran MiXCR on the reads. The data hold around 550,000 distinct CDR3 sequences, with around a quarter observed a single time. Input material: PBMCs. All receptors derive from a human donor in good health (CMV status not recorded). Some clones in this sample may be carry-over from other donors' samples.

The V and J genes are TRBV6-2 or TRBV6-3 and TRBJ2-1, with no clear D. The CDR3 runs 15 residues. The ends were cut back, 5 bases at V and 0 bases at J, with 11 bases in the middle. Per germline, CDR1 MNHEY and CDR2 SVGEGT. In nucleotides, the CDR3 is TGTGCCAGCAGTCGATATTCGAGCTCCTACAATGAGCAGTTCTTC. It encodes CASSRYSSSYNEQFF.

This chain joins TRBV6-6 and TRBJ1-6, with TRBD1 matching over 7 bases. The germline V gene encodes CDR1 MNHNY and CDR2 SVGAGI (reference sequence). J lost 0 bases, V lost 2 bases, and 1 base had no gene match. The CDR3 is 16 residues long. The CDR3 bases are TGTGCCAGCAGTTACAGGACAGGCTCCTATAATTCACCCCTCCACTTT. It codes for CASSYRTGSYNSPLHF.

The chain employs TRBV20-1 and TRBJ2-1; TRBD1 agrees at 9 bases. The CDR3 sequence is 15 residues long. Germline V lookup: CDR1 DFQATT, CDR2 SNEGSKA (reference sequence). J gave up 5 bases and V 6 bases, and 11 bases lay outside the gene matches. DNA for the CDR3: TGCAGTGCCAAGAGTGGGACAGGGCGACACAATGAGCAGTTCTTC. Translation gives CSAKSGTGRHNEQFF.

This clonotype came up a few times. J is TRBJ2-7 and V is TRBV11-3; the D is unclear. CDR3 size: 12 residues. V lost 3 bases and J 7 bases, leaving 10 bases between the germline ends. Germline CDR1 SGHNT, CDR2 YENEEA. The CDR3 spells CASSFVAWEQYV. In DNA, the CDR3 is TGTGCCAGCAGCTTTGTCGCGTGGGAGCAGTACGTC.

The chain couples TRBV6-2 or TRBV6-3 to TRBJ2-1, with D perhaps matching TRBD1 or TRBD2 (5 bases each). Trimming took 6 bases from V and 7 from J, leaving 19 bases between them. Germline V gene data show CDR1 as MNHEY and CDR2 as SVGEGT. This CDR3 region has 15 residues. The CDR3 DNA reads TGTGCCAGCAGGCTACCCGGGACGGCCCGAAATGAGCAGTTCTTC. Amino acids: CASRLPGTARNEQFF.

This clonotype was counted only a few times. This rearrangement joins TRBV15 to TRBJ2-3; 7 nucleotides match TRBD2. Germline CDR1 reads LNHNV; CDR2 reads YYDKDF (reference sequence). J lost 1 base, V lost 1 base, and 2 bases had no gene match. This CDR3 is built from 15 residues. The chain's CDR3 is CATSRASGRTDTQYF. The CDR3 region has the DNA TGTGCCACCAGCAGAGCTAGCGGCCGCACAGATACGCAGTATTTT.

This clonotype was seen only a few times. This sequence joins TRBV7-8 and TRBJ2-7, with D perhaps matching TRBD1 (6 bases). The V gene lost 2 bases and the J gene lost 2 bases, with 13 bases spanning the gap. CDR1 SGHVS and CDR2 FQNEAQ come from the germline V gene. This CDR3 contains 15 residues. CDR3 coding DNA: TGTGCCAGCAGCTTACAGGGGAGCCTAGCCTACGAGCAGTACTTC. It encodes CASSLQGSLAYEQYF.

This clonotype was observed a few times. In DNA form, the CDR3 reads TGTGCCAGCAGCTTAGCCCGGACAGGGGACTATGGCTACACCTTC. Amino acid sequence: CASSLARTGDYGYTF. The V call is TRBV7-2, the J call TRBJ1-2; 9 bases fit TRBD1. Trimming cost V 0 bases and J 3 bases; bases outside gene matches: 2. CDR3 length: 15 residues. Germline V gene data show CDR1 as SGHTA and CDR2 as FQGNSA.

Details on this clonotype: A much larger clone lies one base from this, so it may be a read error. This rearrangement joins TRBV7-2 to TRBJ2-1; D not certain. Germline-derived CDR1 and CDR2 are SGHTA and FQGNSA. The V gene lost 4 bases and the J gene lost 12 bases, with 16 bases spanning the gap. CDR3 length equals 13 residues. The CDR3, as DNA: TGTGCCAGCAGCTCCTTGTCGGACGGCGCGCAGTTCTTC. As protein: CASSSLSDGAQFF.

This chain links TRBV24-1 with TRBJ2-1, with D perhaps assigned TRBD1 or TRBD2 (5 bases each). There are 15 residues in the CDR3. Germline CDR1 reads KGHDR; CDR2 reads SFDVKD. V dropped 7 bases and J dropped 5 bases, with 17 bases sitting between them. This CDR3 is CATSTGTLRNNEQFF. CDR3 in DNA: TGTGCCACCAGCACCGGGACGCTACGAAACAATGAGCAGTTCTTC.

The gene calls are TRBV14 and TRBJ2-1, with a weak D call TRBD1 (6 bases). Trimming stripped 6 bases from V and 2 bases from J, with 11 bases between. The CDR3 extends over 14 amino acids. CDR1 and CDR2 (germline): SGHDN, FVKESK. DNA of the CDR3: TGTGCCAGCAGAGGACAGCAAGCCTACAATGAGCAGTTCTTC. As protein: CASRGQQAYNEQFF.